This T cell receptor (beta chain) was identified during a study of blood T cell repertoires in COVID-19. Study-wide background: Donors in the United States, Italy and Spain gave samples during acute or convalescent COVID-19. Sample material is recorded as cDNA or gDNA derived from T cells, B-cell-depleted T cells, or PBMCs.

This clone has a count of ten or more. Study processing details: Estimates of nucleated cell counts were drawn from the amplification of reference gene primers. Using immunoSEQ multiplex PCR, the repertoire was profiled, and TCRdb retains in-frame clones only, with some absent. The V and J calls and the clone size are those of that table, but D and trimming were determined from the DNA. Among approximately 200,000 clones listed, roughly four fifths were seen once. Germline values: CDR1 SGHRS, CDR2 YFSETQ. Trimming pared 6 bases from V and 7 bases from J, leaving 14 bases between. This CDR3 comprises 13 residues.

Input material: peripheral blood. J is TRBJ2-1 and V is TRBV5-1; possible D gene TRBD1, 5 bases. The source of this sequence is a woman in her twenties or thirties who had recovered from COVID-19. The CDR3 sequence: CASTGYSSNEQFF. In DNA, the CDR3 is TGCGCCAGCACAGGGTATAGCTCGAATGAGCAGTTCTTC.